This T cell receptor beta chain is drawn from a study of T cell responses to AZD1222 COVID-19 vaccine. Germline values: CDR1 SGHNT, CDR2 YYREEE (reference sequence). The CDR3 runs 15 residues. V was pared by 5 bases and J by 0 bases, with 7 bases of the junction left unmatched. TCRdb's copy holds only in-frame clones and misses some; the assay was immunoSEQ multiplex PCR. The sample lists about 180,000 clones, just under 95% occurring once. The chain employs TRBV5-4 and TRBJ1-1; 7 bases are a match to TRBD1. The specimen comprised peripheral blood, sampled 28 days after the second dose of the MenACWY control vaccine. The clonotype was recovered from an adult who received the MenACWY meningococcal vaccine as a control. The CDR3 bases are TGTGCCAGCAGGAGCGGGACAGTCATGAACACTGAAGCTTTCTTT. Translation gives CASRSGTVMNTEAFF.